This entry is about one T cell receptor (beta chain). This sample stems from a study of blood T cell repertoires in COVID-19. At the level of the study: Sources were T cells, B-cell-depleted T cells, or PBMCs; the material itself was cDNA or gDNA.

Only in-frame clones appear in the TCRdb table, and some are missing; sequencing was by immunoSEQ multiplex PCR. The table has fewer than 450,000 clones, about 91% seen once; the top ten hold around an eighth. The TCR was taken from a woman in her fifties or sixties with COVID-19, enrolled during active disease. Sequences were obtained from peripheral blood.

This chain's CDR3 is CASSYSLASARDEQFF. For the CDR3, the DNA is TGTGCCAGCAGTTACTCTCTAGCTTCGGCACGGGATGAGCAGTTCTTC. The chain has TRBV6-2 or TRBV6-3 and TRBJ2-1, with a possible D match to TRBD2 (5 bases). The CDR3 sequence is 16 residues long. Germline V CDR1 and CDR2: MNHEY, SVGEGT. V dropped 0 bases and J dropped 8 bases, with 17 bases sitting between them.